These 9 T cell receptor beta chains were sequenced from one sample in a study of cytomegalovirus exposure and HLA in healthy donors. The PCR ran on 60 Vbeta and 13 Jbeta primers. Sequencing used immunoSEQ multiplex PCR; TCRdb keeps in-frame clones, though not all of them. The table shows some 120,000 clones, with about four fifths occurring only once. Source material: PBMCs. These receptors were obtained from a man younger than 45 in good health and CMV-seropositive.

V usage is TRBV13 and J usage is TRBJ2-5; 9 bases line up with TRBD1. The junction had 3 bases not matched to a gene; V was cut back by 3 bases and J by 7 bases. Germline CDR1 is PRHDT and CDR2 is FYEKMQ (reference sequence). The CDR3 length is 13 residues. The CDR3 protein is CASSFGQGMTQYF. The CDR3 coding sequence is TGTGCCAGCAGCTTCGGACAGGGGATGACCCAGTACTTC.

The count of this clone is one. V usage is TRBV11-2 and J usage is TRBJ1-1; possibly TRBD1 for D (5 bases). Germline assignment: CDR1 SGHAT and CDR2 FQNNGV. The CDR3 has 17 amino acids. V shed 5 bases and J shed 5 bases, with 24 bases lying between them. CDR3 nucleotides: TGTGCCAGCAGCGCTAAAGACCCCATTCAGGGTCGGACTGAAGCTTTCTTT. Translating it yields CASSAKDPIQGRTEAFF. Combining the CDR3 with reference TRBV11-2 and TRBJ1-1 gives the whole variable domain EAGVAQSPRYKIIEKRQSVAFWCNPISGHATLYWYQQILGQGPKLLIQFQNNGVVDDSQLPKDRFSAERLKGVDSTLKIQPAKLEDSAVYLCASSAKDPIQGRTEAFFGQGTRLTVV.

V is TRBV6-1 and J is TRBJ2-7; the D is unclear. CDR3 size: 14 residues. CDR1 is MNHNS and CDR2 is SASEGT in the germline V gene. V lost 0 bases and J 6 bases, leaving 12 bases between the germline ends. The CDR3 DNA reads as TGTGCCAGCAGTGAAGCGCCCGGTGGTCCCGAGCAGTACTTC. Translated: CASSEAPGGPEQYF.

V gene TRBV27 combines with J gene TRBJ2-5, with a possible D match to TRBD1 (5 bases). V was clipped by 7 bases and J by 0 bases, with 12 bases between them. Per the germline V gene, CDR1 is MNHEY and CDR2 is SMNVEV (reference sequence). The CDR3 runs 14 residues. The CDR3 bases are TGTGCCAGCAAGGCTTACAGGAACCAAGAGACCCAGTACTTC. This gives the protein CASKAYRNQETQYF.

The chain joins TRBV28 to TRBJ1-4; D is unresolved. The CDR3 is 13 amino acids. CDR1 and CDR2 from the germline V gene are MDHEN and SYDVKM. Trimming pared 6 bases from V and 7 bases from J, leaving 12 bases between. The DNA of the CDR3 is TGTGCCAGCAGCCTAGTCCAAAGTGAAAAACTGTTTTTT. Translated: CASSLVQSEKLFF.

The J gene is TRBJ2-7, the V gene TRBV6-1; 7 bases are a match to TRBD2. CDR1 MNHNS and CDR2 SASEGT come from the germline V gene. With 5 bases clipped from V and 4 bases from J, the junction kept 11 bases outside the gene matches. The CDR3 extends over 15 amino acids. CDR3 in DNA: TGTGCCAGCAGTCGGGGCGGGGGAGGACAATACGAGCAGTACGTC. Protein sequence: CASSRGGGGQYEQYV.

The V gene is TRBV11-2, the J gene TRBJ1-5; D not resolved. This CDR3 has 13 residues. The germline V gene has CDR1 SGHAT and CDR2 FQNNGV. V was clipped by 5 bases and J by 4 bases, with 9 bases between them. The CDR3 nucleotides are TGTGCCAGCAGCCCCGACACAAATCAGCCCCAGCATTTT. Its translation: CASSPDTNQPQHF.

V is TRBV27 and J is TRBJ2-3; 9 bases align to TRBD2. This CDR3 is built from 17 residues. The V gene end was trimmed by 2 bases and the J gene end by 0 bases; junction bases not matched to a gene: 6. Germline CDR1 reads MNHEY; CDR2 reads SMNVEV (reference sequence). The CDR3 bases are TGTGCCAGCAGTTTAATAGCGGGAGCGGAAAGCACAGATACGCAGTATTTT. Translating it yields CASSLIAGAESTDTQYF.

The chain combines TRBV5-4 with TRBJ2-1; 9 nucleotides line up with TRBD2. The V gene end was trimmed by 0 bases and the J gene end by 8 bases; junction bases not matched to a gene: 9. This CDR3 contains 16 residues. Germline loops: CDR1 SGHNT, CDR2 YYREEE (reference sequence). The CDR3: CASSLGAGGPGDEQFF. The CDR3, as DNA: TGTGCCAGCAGCTTGGGCGCGGGAGGGCCGGGCGATGAGCAGTTCTTC.